The text below deals with one T cell receptor (beta chain). Its antigen is not identified. This CDR3 has 13 amino acids. V was pared by 7 bases and J by 0 bases, with 9 bases between. Germline V gene sequence: CDR1 MDHEN, CDR2 SYDVKM. Both 60 Vbeta primers and 13 Jbeta primers went into the PCR. TCRdb keeps only in-frame clones here, not all; method: immunoSEQ multiplex PCR. The table lists tens of thousands of clones, 76% of them singletons. This specimen belongs to a study of cytomegalovirus exposure and HLA in healthy donors. Study-wide findings and caveats: TCR beta sequences numbering about 17,000 were associated with HLA alleles at 0.05 false discovery rate in a later analysis.

The rearrangement uses TRBV28 and TRBJ1-1; no firm D call. This clonotype was sampled from a male donor in good health and CMV-seronegative. Material: PBMCs. CDR3 bases: TGTGCCAGCACCCAGGTCATGAACACTGAAGCTTTCTTT. It translates to CASTQVMNTEAFF.